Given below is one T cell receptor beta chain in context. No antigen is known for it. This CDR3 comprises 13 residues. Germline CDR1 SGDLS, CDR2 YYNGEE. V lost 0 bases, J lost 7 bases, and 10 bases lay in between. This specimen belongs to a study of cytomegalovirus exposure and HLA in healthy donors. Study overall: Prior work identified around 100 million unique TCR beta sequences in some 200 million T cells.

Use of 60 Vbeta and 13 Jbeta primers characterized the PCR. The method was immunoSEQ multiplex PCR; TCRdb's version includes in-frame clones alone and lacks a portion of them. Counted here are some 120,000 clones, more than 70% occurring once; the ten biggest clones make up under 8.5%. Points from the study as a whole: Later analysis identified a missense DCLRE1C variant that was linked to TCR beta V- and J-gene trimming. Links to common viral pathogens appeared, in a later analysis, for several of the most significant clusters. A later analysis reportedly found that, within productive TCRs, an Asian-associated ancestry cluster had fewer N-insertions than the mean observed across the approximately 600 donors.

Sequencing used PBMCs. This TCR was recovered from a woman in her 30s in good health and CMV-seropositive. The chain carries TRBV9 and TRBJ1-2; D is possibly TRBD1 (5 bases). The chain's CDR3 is CASSVDQGGGYTF. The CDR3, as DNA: TGTGCCAGCAGCGTAGATCAGGGAGGTGGCTACACCTTC.